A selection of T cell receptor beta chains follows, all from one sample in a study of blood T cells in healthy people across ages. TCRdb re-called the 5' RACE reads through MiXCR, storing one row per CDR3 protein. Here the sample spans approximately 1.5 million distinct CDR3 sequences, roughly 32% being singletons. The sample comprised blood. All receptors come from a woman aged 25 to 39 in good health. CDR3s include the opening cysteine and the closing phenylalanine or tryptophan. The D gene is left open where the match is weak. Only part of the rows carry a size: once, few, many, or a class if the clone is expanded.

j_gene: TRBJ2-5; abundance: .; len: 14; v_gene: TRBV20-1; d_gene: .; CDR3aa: CSAAGAGTEETQYF; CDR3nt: TGCAGTGCTGCAGGGGCTGGAACAGAAGAGACCCAGTACTTC
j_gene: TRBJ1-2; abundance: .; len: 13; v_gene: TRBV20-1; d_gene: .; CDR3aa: CSESSGTAVGYTF; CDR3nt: TGCAGTGAGTCTTCCGGGACGGCAGTCGGCTACACCTTC
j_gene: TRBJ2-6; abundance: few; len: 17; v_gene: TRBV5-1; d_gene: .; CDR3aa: CASSLQMGVPGANVLTF; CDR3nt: TGCGCCAGCAGCTTACAGATGGGGGTCCCGGGGGCCAACGTCCTGACTTTC
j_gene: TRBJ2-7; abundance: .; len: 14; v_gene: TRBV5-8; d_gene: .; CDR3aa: CASSFRQGIYEQYF; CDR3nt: TGTGCCAGCAGCTTTAGGCAGGGCATCTACGAGCAGTACTTC
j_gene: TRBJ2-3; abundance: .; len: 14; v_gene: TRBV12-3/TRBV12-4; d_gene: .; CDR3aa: CASSWAANTDTQYF; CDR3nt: TGTGCCAGCAGTTGGGCTGCTAACACAGATACGCAGTATTTT
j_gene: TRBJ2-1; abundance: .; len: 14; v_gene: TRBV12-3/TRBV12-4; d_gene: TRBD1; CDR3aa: CASSPGQLLNEQFF; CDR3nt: TGTGCCAGCAGCCCGGGACAGTTGCTCAATGAGCAGTTCTTC
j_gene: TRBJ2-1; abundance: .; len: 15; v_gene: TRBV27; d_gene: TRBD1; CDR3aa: CASSYGDRGFDEQFF; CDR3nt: TGTGCCAGCAGTTATGGGGACAGGGGGTTCGATGAGCAGTTCTTC
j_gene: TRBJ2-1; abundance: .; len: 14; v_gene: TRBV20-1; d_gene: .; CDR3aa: CSARPTTGYNEQFF; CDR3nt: TGCAGTGCTAGACCGACCACAGGGTACAATGAGCAGTTCTTC
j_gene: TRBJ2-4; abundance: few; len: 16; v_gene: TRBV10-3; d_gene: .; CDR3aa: CAISESTPLGQNIQYF; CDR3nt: TGTGCCATCAGTGAGTCGACGCCCCTGGGCCAAAACATTCAGTACTTC
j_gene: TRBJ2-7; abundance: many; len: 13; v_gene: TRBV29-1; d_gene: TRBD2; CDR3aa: CSVEASGSYEQYF; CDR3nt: TGCAGCGTTGAGGCTAGCGGCTCCTACGAGCAGTACTTC
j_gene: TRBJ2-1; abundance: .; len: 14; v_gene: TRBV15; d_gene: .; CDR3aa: CATSGSGVINEQFF; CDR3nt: TGTGCCACCAGCGGGTCGGGGGTTATCAATGAGCAGTTCTTC
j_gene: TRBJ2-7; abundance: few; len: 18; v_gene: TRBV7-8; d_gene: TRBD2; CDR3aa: CASSNPRGSGRPVGEQYF; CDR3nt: TGTGCCAGCAGCAATCCTCGCGGTAGCGGGAGGCCCGTCGGCGAGCAGTACTTC
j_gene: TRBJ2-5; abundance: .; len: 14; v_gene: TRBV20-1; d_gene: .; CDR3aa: CSAMLQVFRETQYF; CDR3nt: TGCAGTGCTATGTTGCAGGTTTTCCGAGAGACCCAGTACTTC
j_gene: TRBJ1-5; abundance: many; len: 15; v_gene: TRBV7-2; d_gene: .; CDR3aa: CASSQSRSSNQPQHF; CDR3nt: TGTGCCAGCAGTCAATCGAGGAGTAGCAATCAGCCCCAGCATTTT
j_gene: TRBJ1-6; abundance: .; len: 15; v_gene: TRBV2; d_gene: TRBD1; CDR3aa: CASSETTGLNSPLHF; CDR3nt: TGTGCCAGCAGTGAGACGACAGGGCTTAATTCACCCCTCCACTTT
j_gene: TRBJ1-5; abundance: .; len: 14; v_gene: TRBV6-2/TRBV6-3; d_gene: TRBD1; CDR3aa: CASRTRDRDQPQHF; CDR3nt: TGTGCCAGCAGGACCCGGGACAGGGATCAGCCCCAGCATTTT
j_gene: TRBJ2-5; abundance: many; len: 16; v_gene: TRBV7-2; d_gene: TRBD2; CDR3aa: CASSLLGRGNQETQYF; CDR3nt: TGTGCCAGCAGCTTATTGGGGCGGGGGAACCAAGAGACCCAGTACTTC
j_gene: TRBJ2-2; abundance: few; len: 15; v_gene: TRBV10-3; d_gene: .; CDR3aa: CAISELEGGTGELFF; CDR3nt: TGTGCCATCAGTGAGCTGGAGGGAGGAACCGGGGAGCTGTTTTTT
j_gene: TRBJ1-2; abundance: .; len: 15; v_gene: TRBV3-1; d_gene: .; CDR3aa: CASSQDTGRIGGYTF; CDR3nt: TGTGCCAGCAGCCAAGATACGGGGCGCATCGGGGGCTACACCTTC
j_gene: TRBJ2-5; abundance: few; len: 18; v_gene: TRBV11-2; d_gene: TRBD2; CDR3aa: CASRVTSGRGNGQETQYF; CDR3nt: TGTGCCAGCAGGGTGACTAGCGGGAGGGGAAACGGGCAAGAGACCCAGTACTTC
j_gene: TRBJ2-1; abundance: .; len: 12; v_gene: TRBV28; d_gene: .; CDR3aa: CASSFPPSEQFF; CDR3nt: TGTGCCAGCAGTTTCCCCCCTAGTGAGCAGTTCTTC
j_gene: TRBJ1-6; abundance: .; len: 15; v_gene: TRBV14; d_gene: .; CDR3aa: CASSRSSSYNSPLHF; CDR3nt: TGTGCCAGCAGCCGAAGTAGCTCCTATAATTCACCCCTCCACTTT